The rows below give T cell receptor beta chains drawn from one sample of a study of cytomegalovirus exposure and HLA in healthy donors. Here immunoSEQ multiplex PCR was the method, and the copy in TCRdb shows in-frame clones only, minus some. The sample yields 150,000 to 200,000 clones, 60% to 85% seen once. The source material was PBMCs. The receptors derive from a woman aged 35 to 49 in good health and CMV-seronegative. Each CDR3 is given with its conserved first and last residue. The D gene is left open where the match is weak. Clone size is not always given. Where it is, it says once, few, many or a class for expanded clones.

j_call,v_call,d_call,clone_size,cdr3_aa,cdr3_nt
TRBJ1-4,TRBV28,TRBD1,NA,CASSPNQGAGEKLFF,TGTGCCAGCAGTCCAAACCAGGGGGCAGGTGAAAAACTGTTTTTT
TRBJ2-1,TRBV5-4,TRBD1,few,CASSQRQGNEQFF,TGTGCCAGCAGCCAAAGACAGGGAAATGAGCAGTTCTTC
TRBJ1-2,TRBV27,NA,NA,CASSLEPRANYGYTF,TGTGCCAGCAGTTTAGAACCGAGGGCTAACTATGGCTACACCTTC
TRBJ2-2,TRBV10-3,NA,NA,CAIRTPGNTGELFF,TGTGCCATCAGGACCCCGGGGAACACCGGGGAGCTGTTTTTT
TRBJ2-1,TRBV19,TRBD1,few,CASSEYRGRGNEQFF,TGTGCCAGTAGTGAATACAGGGGGCGCGGAAATGAGCAGTTCTTC
TRBJ2-1,TRBV18,TRBD2,NA,CASSPTGTTRYNEQFF,TGTGCCAGCTCACCAACCGGGACTACCCGCTACAATGAGCAGTTCTTC
TRBJ2-3,TRBV7-2,TRBD2,NA,CASSLLAGGRTDTQYF,TGTGCCAGCAGCCTTCTCGCGGGAGGGCGCACAGATACGCAGTATTTT
TRBJ1-2,TRBV29-1,NA,NA,CSVGGGHRRQENYGYTF,TGCAGCGTTGGGGGGGGGCATCGGAGACAGGAGAACTATGGCTACACCTTC
TRBJ2-3,TRBV7-9,NA,NA,CASSSPLKGRSDTQYF,TGTGCCAGCAGCTCCCCCCTAAAGGGGCGATCAGATACGCAGTATTTT
TRBJ2-4,TRBV27,TRBD2,NA,CASSFSSGSGNIQYF,TGTGCCAGCAGTTTTTCTAGCGGGAGCGGCAACATTCAGTACTTC
TRBJ2-2,TRBV27,NA,few,CASSSGRGNTGELFF,TGTGCCAGCAGTTCGGGCAGGGGGAACACCGGGGAGCTGTTTTTT
TRBJ1-2,TRBV9,TRBD1,NA,CASSEAGGFYGYTF,TGTGCCAGCAGTGAAGCAGGGGGCTTCTATGGCTACACCTTC
TRBJ1-1,TRBV7-2,TRBD1,NA,CASSLGRQGWTEAFF,TGTGCCAGCAGCTTGGGAAGACAGGGGTGGACTGAAGCTTTCTTT
TRBJ2-2,TRBV5-6,TRBD1,once,CASSLGQGVAGELFF,TGTGCCAGCAGCTTGGGACAGGGGGTGGCCGGGGAGCTGTTTTTT
TRBJ1-3,TRBV7-9,NA,NA,CASSQARGNTIYF,TGTGCCAGCAGTCAGGCACGGGGAAACACCATATATTTT
TRBJ2-1,TRBV27,TRBD2,NA,CASSLSAGADYNEQFF,TGTGCCAGCAGTCTCTCAGCGGGAGCGGACTACAATGAGCAGTTCTTC
TRBJ1-1,TRBV11-2,TRBD1,NA,CASRAGQWGVNTEAFF,TGTGCCAGCAGGGCGGGACAGTGGGGCGTGAACACTGAAGCTTTCTTT
TRBJ2-5,TRBV7-3,TRBD1,NA,CASSPTGEETQYF,TGTGCCAGCAGTCCGACAGGGGAAGAGACCCAGTACTTC
TRBJ1-2,TRBV7-2,TRBD1,NA,CASSLPGQGATLGYTF,TGTGCCAGCAGCTTACCCGGACAGGGGGCTACCCTTGGCTACACCTTC
TRBJ2-1,TRBV27,NA,NA,CASSSSRNEQFF,TGTGCCAGCAGTTCGTCGCGTAATGAGCAGTTCTTC
TRBJ2-1,TRBV7-9,NA,NA,CASSLPPVAGGRNEQFF,TGTGCCAGCAGCTTGCCCCCCGTAGCCGGAGGAAGGAATGAGCAGTTCTTC
TRBJ2-5,TRBV5-1,NA,NA,CASSSQGAYQETQYF,TGCGCCAGCAGCTCCCAAGGGGCATACCAAGAGACCCAGTACTTC
TRBJ2-7,TRBV27,NA,NA,CASSGSYEQYF,TGTGCCAGCTCTGGGAGTTACGAGCAGTACTTC
TRBJ1-6,TRBV30,NA,NA,CASHRGQNSPLHF,TGTGCCTCTCATAGGGGTCAGAATTCACCCCTCCACTTT
TRBJ2-5,TRBV9,NA,NA,CASSANQGGRETQYF,TGTGCCAGCAGCGCTAACCAGGGTGGAAGAGAGACCCAGTACTTC
TRBJ2-2,TRBV4-3,TRBD2,NA,CASSQELTSVTGELFF,TGCGCCAGCAGCCAAGAATTGACTAGCGTGACCGGGGAGCTGTTTTTT
TRBJ2-1,TRBV7-7,NA,NA,CASSLRLYNEQFF,TGTGCCAGCAGCTTAAGACTATACAATGAGCAGTTCTTC
TRBJ1-2,TRBV11-2,NA,NA,CASSPRGSYGYTF,TGTGCCAGCAGCCCCCGCGGTAGCTATGGCTACACCTTC
TRBJ2-1,TRBV5-4,NA,NA,CASRWEAQGNEQFF,TGTGCCAGCAGATGGGAGGCCCAGGGCAATGAGCAGTTCTTC
TRBJ1-1,TRBV7-2,NA,NA,CATAVNRDPTEAFF,TGTGCTACAGCGGTTAACAGGGACCCCACTGAAGCTTTCTTT
TRBJ1-5,TRBV29-1,TRBD1,NA,CSVATGNQPQHF,TGCAGCGTCGCGACAGGGAATCAGCCCCAGCATTTT
TRBJ2-7,TRBV6-6,NA,NA,CASSPRDTSYEQYF,TGTGCCAGCAGCCCGAGGGATACCTCCTACGAGCAGTACTTC
TRBJ2-6,TRBV7-9,TRBD1,NA,CASSLQGVGGANVLTF,TGTGCCAGCAGCTTACAGGGGGTTGGTGGGGCCAACGTCCTGACTTTC
TRBJ2-1,TRBV7-8,TRBD2,NA,CASSIGTQRDREFF,TGTGCCAGCAGCATCGGAACCCAGCGGGATAGGGAGTTCTTC
TRBJ2-2,TRBV7-3,TRBD2,few,CASSFPGTSANTGELFF,TGTGCCAGCAGCTTCCCCGGGACTAGCGCGAACACCGGGGAGCTGTTTTTT
TRBJ1-2,TRBV6-5,NA,NA,CASSYSAEDYGYTF,TGTGCCAGCAGTTACTCGGCAGAGGACTATGGCTACACCTTC
TRBJ2-1,TRBV27,NA,few,CASSLAGSSYNEQFF,TGTGCCAGCAGTTTAGCGGGAAGCTCCTACAATGAGCAGTTCTTC
TRBJ2-3,TRBV9,TRBD2,few,CASSSLAGATQYF,TGTGCCAGCAGCTCACTAGCGGGAGCTACGCAGTATTTT
TRBJ1-4,TRBV19,NA,NA,CASNIGGLGEKLFF,TGTGCCAGTAACATAGGGGGTTTAGGTGAAAAACTGTTTTTT
TRBJ1-5,TRBV9,NA,once,CASSVEQGPQPQHF,TGTGCCAGCAGCGTAGAGCAGGGCCCTCAGCCCCAGCATTTT
TRBJ2-1,TRBV11-3,TRBD2,NA,CASSESGIPYNEQFF,TGTGCCAGCAGCGAGAGCGGGATTCCCTACAATGAGCAGTTCTTC
TRBJ2-2,TRBV4-2,TRBD2,NA,CASSQETSGKGGELFF,TGTGCCAGCAGCCAAGAGACCAGCGGGAAAGGCGGGGAGCTGTTTTTT
TRBJ2-3,TRBV7-2,TRBD2,NA,CASSLWTSGGDTQYF,TGTGCCAGCAGCTTGTGGACTAGCGGTGGGGATACGCAGTATTTT
TRBJ1-3,TRBV6-1,NA,few,CATVARETGNTIYF,TGTGCCACGGTCGCGCGGGAAACTGGAAACACCATATATTTT
TRBJ1-5,TRBV6-6,TRBD1,few,CASRYRGQGQPQHF,TGTGCCAGCAGATACAGGGGGCAGGGTCAGCCCCAGCATTTT
TRBJ2-3,TRBV5-1,NA,once,CASSGQTASTDTQYF,TGCGCCAGCAGCGGACAGACTGCTAGCACAGATACGCAGTATTTT
TRBJ1-3,TRBV6-1,NA,NA,CASSKGAGYSGNTIYF,TGTGCCAGCAGTAAAGGGGCGGGATACTCTGGAAACACCATATATTTT
TRBJ2-7,TRBV18,TRBD2,few,CASSPRTSGPWAEEQYF,TGTGCCAGCTCACCTAGGACTAGCGGGCCCTGGGCGGAAGAGCAGTACTTC
TRBJ2-1,TRBV19,TRBD2,NA,CASSRDPAGTEVLAGGRNEQFF,TGTGCCAGTAGTCGGGACCCCGCCGGGACAGAAGTACTAGCGGGAGGGCGGAATGAGCAGTTCTTC
TRBJ1-3,TRBV18,NA,NA,CASSLEQGVGNTIYF,TGTGCCAGCTCACTCGAACAGGGAGTTGGAAACACCATATATTTT
TRBJ2-2,TRBV9,TRBD2,NA,CASSQLAAGNTGELFF,TGTGCCAGCAGCCAACTAGCGGCAGGGAACACCGGGGAGCTGTTTTTT
TRBJ2-3,TRBV11-3,TRBD2,NA,CASSLDEASGTDTQYF,TGTGCCAGCAGCTTAGATGAGGCTAGCGGGACGGATACGCAGTATTTT
TRBJ1-6,TRBV5-4,TRBD1,NA,CASRRTGNSPLHF,TGTGCCAGCAGGAGGACAGGGAATTCACCCCTCCACTTT
TRBJ2-3,TRBV6-5,TRBD1,NA,CASSPRQGTDTQYF,TGTGCCAGCAGTCCCCGACAGGGAACAGATACGCAGTATTTT
TRBJ2-5,TRBV5-1,TRBD2,NA,CASSSKLAGETQYF,TGCGCCAGCAGCTCTAAACTAGCGGGAGAGACCCAGTACTTC